The rows below give T cell receptor beta chains drawn from one sample of a study of T cells in Graves' hyperthyroidism and ophthalmopathy. A single record per CDR3 protein comes from TCRdb applying MiXCR to the multiplex PCR reads. The table has around 440,000 distinct CDR3 sequences, around a sixth seen once. Material for sequencing was blood. The origin of the receptors is a woman aged 18-29 years with Graves' hyperthyroidism. The CDR3 runs from the conserved cysteine through the conserved F or W.

cdr3_aa j_call v_call
CATISGRRYEQYF TRBJ2-7 TRBV2
CSASYFSSGAGYSPLHF TRBJ1-6 TRBV20-1
CASSGRGGEQFF TRBJ2-1 TRBV11-1
CASSGFSGTLNYGYTF TRBJ1-2 TRBV7-7
CASRRSGSNSYEQYF TRBJ2-7 TRBV7-9
CASSFPGANVLTF TRBJ2-6 TRBV27
CASSPSGSTGSNTEAFF TRBJ1-1 TRBV18
CASRPLRGPSYEQYF TRBJ2-7 TRBV7-8
CASSPRDRDYGYTF TRBJ1-2 TRBV3-1
CASSVHWDTRQGYTF TRBJ1-2 TRBV9
CASSLAGGSGNTIYF TRBJ1-3 TRBV11-3
CAISTGRTYEQYF TRBJ2-7 TRBV10-3
CASSSGGSRWEQYF TRBJ2-7 TRBV28
CASILTTGGSSPLHF TRBJ1-6 TRBV28
CASSWGTVGNIQYF TRBJ2-4 TRBV12-3/TRBV12-4
CASRDRGNIQYF TRBJ2-4 TRBV19
CSALTLAYNEQFF TRBJ2-1 TRBV20-1
CASSTDQGPQFF TRBJ2-1 TRBV27
CASSPTRMGGETQYF TRBJ2-5 TRBV12-3/TRBV12-4
CATSPAGGAHSPLHF TRBJ1-6 TRBV2
CSARSPGSAFHEQYF TRBJ2-7 TRBV20-1
CAISETADREQYF TRBJ2-7 TRBV10-3